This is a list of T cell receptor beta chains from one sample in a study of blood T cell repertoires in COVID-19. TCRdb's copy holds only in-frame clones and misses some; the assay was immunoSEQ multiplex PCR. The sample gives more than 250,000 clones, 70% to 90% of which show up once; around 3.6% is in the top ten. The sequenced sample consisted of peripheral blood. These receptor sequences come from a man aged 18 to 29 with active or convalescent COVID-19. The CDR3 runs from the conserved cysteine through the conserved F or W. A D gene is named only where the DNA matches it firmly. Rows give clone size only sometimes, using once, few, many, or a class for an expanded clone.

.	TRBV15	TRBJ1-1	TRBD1	CATNRQGNTEAFF	TGTGCCACCAACAGACAGGGTAACACTGAAGCTTTCTTT
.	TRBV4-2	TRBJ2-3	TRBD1	CASSQEGFGQGTDTQYF	TGTGCCAGCAGCCAAGAAGGCTTCGGACAGGGCACAGATACGCAGTATTTT
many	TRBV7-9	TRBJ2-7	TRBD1	CASSFGQGAEDEQYF	TGTGCCAGCAGCTTCGGCCAGGGGGCGGAAGACGAGCAGTACTTC
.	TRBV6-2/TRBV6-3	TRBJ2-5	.	CASSYRDYQETQYF	TGTGCCAGCAGTTACCGGGACTACCAAGAGACCCAGTACTTC
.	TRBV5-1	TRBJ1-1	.	CASSLTGTEAFF	TGCGCCAGCAGCTTGACAGGAACCGAAGCTTTCTTT
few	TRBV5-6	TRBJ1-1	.	CASSLADFLAEAFF	TGTGCCAGCAGCTTGGCGGACTTTCTTGCTGAAGCTTTCTTT
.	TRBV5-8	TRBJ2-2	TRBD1	CASSIWTGDGELFF	TGTGCCAGCAGCATCTGGACAGGGGACGGGGAGCTGTTTTTT
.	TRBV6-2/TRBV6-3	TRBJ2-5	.	CASSRQQGSQETQYF	TGTGCCAGCAGTAGGCAACAGGGAAGTCAAGAGACCCAGTACTTC
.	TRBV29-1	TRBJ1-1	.	CSVGSRVNTEAFF	TGCAGCGTTGGGAGCCGGGTGAACACTGAAGCTTTCTTT
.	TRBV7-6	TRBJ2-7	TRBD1	CASSGTGGWVGEQYF	TGTGCCAGCAGCGGAACAGGGGGCTGGGTTGGCGAGCAGTACTTC
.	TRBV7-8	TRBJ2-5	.	CASSRRQGGLGQETQYF	TGTGCCAGCAGCCGCAGGCAGGGCGGTTTGGGTCAAGAGACCCAGTACTTC
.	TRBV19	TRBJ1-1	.	CASSIGMTDTEAFF	TGTGCCAGTAGTATAGGGATGACAGACACTGAAGCTTTCTTT
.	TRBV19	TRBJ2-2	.	CASSLLGGELFF	TGTGCCAGTAGTCTACTTGGCGGGGAGCTGTTTTTT
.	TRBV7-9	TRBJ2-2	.	CASSLVVGGTGELFF	TGTGCCAGCAGCTTAGTCGTGGGGGGCACCGGGGAGCTGTTTTTT
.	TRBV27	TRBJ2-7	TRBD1	CASSDRGGSYEQYF	TGTGCCAGCAGTGACAGGGGTGGGTCCTACGAGCAGTACTTC
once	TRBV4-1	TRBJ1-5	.	CASSQVSGEQPQHF	TGCGCCAGCAGCCAAGTTTCTGGGGAGCAGCCCCAGCATTTT
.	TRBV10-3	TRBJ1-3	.	CAISPSAYSSGNTIYF	TGTGCCATCAGTCCATCCGCATATAGCTCTGGAAACACCATATATTTT
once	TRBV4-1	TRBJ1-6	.	CASSQVRRGTSSPLHF	TGCGCCAGCAGCCAAGTTAGACGGGGAACGAGCTCACCCCTCCACTTT
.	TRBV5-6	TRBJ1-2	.	CASSLGKPYGYTF	TGTGCCAGCAGCCTTGGTAAGCCCTATGGCTACACCTTC
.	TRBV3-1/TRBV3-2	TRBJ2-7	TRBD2	CASSRMAGGTYEQYF	TGTGCCAGCAGTCGCATGGCGGGGGGCACCTACGAGCAGTACTTC
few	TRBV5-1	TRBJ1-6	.	CASSSLSGAPLHF	TGCGCCAGCAGCTCTCTAAGCGGGGCACCCCTCCACTTT
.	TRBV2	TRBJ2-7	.	CASSVPGEAIEQYF	TGTGCCAGCAGTGTCCCGGGGGAGGCTATCGAGCAGTACTTC
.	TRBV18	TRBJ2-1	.	CASSQGDRIEQFF	TGTGCCAGCTCACAGGGGGACCGCATAGAGCAGTTCTTC
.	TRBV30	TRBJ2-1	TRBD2	CAWSGGSGMNEQFF	TGTGCCTGGAGTGGGGGTAGCGGGATGAATGAGCAGTTCTTC
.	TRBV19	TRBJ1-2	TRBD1	CASSIQGAGYGYTF	TGTGCCAGTAGTATCCAGGGGGCCGGCTATGGCTACACCTTC
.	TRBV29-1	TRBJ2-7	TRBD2	CSVAYPTSGVPYEQYF	TGCAGCGTTGCTTACCCAACTAGCGGAGTACCCTACGAGCAGTACTTC
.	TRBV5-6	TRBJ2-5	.	CASSFISETQYF	TGTGCCAGCAGCTTTATATCGGAGACCCAGTACTTC